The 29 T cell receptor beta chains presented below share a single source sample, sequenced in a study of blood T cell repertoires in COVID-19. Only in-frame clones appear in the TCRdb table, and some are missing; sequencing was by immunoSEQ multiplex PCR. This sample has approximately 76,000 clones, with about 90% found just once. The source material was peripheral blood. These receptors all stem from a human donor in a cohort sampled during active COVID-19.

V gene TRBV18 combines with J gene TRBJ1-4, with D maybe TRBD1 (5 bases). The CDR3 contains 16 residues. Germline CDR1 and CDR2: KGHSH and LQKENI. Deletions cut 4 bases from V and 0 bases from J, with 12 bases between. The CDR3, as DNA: TGTGCCAGCTCACAATTTAGGGGCGCAACTAATGAAAAACTGTTTTTT. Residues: CASSQFRGATNEKLFF. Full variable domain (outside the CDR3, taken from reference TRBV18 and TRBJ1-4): NAGVMQNPRHLVRRRGQEARLRCSPMKGHSHVYWYRQLPEEGLKFMVYLQKENIIDESGMPKERFSAEFPKEGPSILRIQQVVRGDSAAYFCASSQFRGATNEKLFFGSGTQLSVL.

The DNA of the CDR3 is TGTGCCACGGAGGACACCGGGGAGCTGTTTTTT. It codes for CATEDTGELFF. V is TRBV24-1 and J is TRBJ2-2; D possibly corresponds to TRBD2 (5 bases). With 10 bases removed from V and 3 bases from J, the gap between germline ends came to 5 bases. CDR1 and CDR2 (germline): KGHDR, SFDVKD. This CDR3 has 11 amino acids.

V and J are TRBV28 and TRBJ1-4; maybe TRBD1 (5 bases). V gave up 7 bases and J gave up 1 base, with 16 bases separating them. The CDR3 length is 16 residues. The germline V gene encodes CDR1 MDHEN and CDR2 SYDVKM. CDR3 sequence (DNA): TGTGCCAGCATGGGGGGGATTTTCGAAACTAATGAAAAACTGTTTTTT. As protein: CASMGGIFETNEKLFF.

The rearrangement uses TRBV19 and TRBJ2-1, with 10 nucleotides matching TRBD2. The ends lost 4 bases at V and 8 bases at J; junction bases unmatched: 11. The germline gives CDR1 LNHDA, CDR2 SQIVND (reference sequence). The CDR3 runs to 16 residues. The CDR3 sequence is CASSTAGGPQWHEQFF. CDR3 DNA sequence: TGTGCCAGTAGTACAGCGGGGGGGCCACAGTGGCATGAGCAGTTCTTC.

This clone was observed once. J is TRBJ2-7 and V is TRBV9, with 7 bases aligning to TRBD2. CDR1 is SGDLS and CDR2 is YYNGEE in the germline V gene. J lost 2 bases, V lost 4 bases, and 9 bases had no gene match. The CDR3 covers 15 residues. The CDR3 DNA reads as TGTGCCAGCAGCTCCTCGTTCGGGGGGACCTACGAGCAGTACTTC. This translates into CASSSSFGGTYEQYF. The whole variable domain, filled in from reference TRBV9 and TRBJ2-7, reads DSGVTQTPKHLITATGQRVTLRCSPRSGDLSVYWYQQSLDQGLQFLIQYYNGEERAKGNILERFSAQQFPDLHSELNLSSLELGDSALYFCASSSSFGGTYEQYFGPGTRLTVT.

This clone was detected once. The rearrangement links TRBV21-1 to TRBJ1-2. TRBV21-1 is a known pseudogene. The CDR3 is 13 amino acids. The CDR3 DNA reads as TGTGCCAGCAGCAAAGTGGAAGCCGGGGGCTACACCTTC. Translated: CASSKVEAGGYTF.

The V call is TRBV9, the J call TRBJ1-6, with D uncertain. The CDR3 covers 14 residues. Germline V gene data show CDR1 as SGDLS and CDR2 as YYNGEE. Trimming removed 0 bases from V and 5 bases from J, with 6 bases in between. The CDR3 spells CASSVARDNSPLHF. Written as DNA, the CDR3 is TGTGCCAGCAGCGTAGCACGGGATAATTCACCCCTCCACTTT.

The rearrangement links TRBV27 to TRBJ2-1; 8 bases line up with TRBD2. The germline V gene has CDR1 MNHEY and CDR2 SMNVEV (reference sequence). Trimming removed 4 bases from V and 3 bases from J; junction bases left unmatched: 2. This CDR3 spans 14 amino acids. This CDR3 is CASSSGGVYNEQFF. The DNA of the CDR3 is TGTGCCAGCAGTTCGGGGGGGGTCTACAATGAGCAGTTCTTC.

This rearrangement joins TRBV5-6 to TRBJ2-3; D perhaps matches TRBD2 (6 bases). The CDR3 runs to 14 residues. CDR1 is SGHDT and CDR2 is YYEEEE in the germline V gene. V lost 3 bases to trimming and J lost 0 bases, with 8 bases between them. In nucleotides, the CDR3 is TGTGCCAGCAGCTGGGGGACTAGCACAGATACGCAGTATTTT. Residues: CASSWGTSTDTQYF.

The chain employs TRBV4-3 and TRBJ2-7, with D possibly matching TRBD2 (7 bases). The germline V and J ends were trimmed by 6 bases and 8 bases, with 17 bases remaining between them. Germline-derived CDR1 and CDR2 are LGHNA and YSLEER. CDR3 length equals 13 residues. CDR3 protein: CASSQRVGGQQYF. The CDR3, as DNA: TGCGCCAGCAGTCAAAGAGTGGGGGGGCAGCAGTACTTC.

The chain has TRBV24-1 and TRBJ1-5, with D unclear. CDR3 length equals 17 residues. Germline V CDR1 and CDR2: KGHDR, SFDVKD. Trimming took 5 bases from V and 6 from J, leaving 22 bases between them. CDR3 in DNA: TGTGCCACCAGTGGCCCGCGTGAGGTCGATATGGGTCAGCCCCAGCATTTT. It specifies CATSGPREVDMGQPQHF.

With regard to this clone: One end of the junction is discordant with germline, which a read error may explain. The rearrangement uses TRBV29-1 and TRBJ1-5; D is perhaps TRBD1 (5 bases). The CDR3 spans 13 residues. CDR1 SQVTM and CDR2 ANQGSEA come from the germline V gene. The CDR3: CSAGGSSDQPQHF. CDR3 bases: TGCAGCGCCGGGGGGAGTAGCGATCAGCCCCAGCATTTT.

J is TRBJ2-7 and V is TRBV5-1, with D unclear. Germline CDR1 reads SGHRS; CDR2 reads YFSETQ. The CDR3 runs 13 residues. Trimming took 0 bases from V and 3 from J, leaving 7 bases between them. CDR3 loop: CASSLDRVYEQYF. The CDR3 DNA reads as TGCGCCAGCAGCTTGGACAGAGTCTACGAGCAGTACTTC. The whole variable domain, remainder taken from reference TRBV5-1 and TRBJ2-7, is KAGVTQTPRYLIKTRGQQVTLSCSPISGHRSVSWYQQTPGQGLQFLFEYFSETQRNKGNFPGRFSGRQFSNSRSEMNVSTLELGDSALYLCASSLDRVYEQYFGPGTRLTVT.

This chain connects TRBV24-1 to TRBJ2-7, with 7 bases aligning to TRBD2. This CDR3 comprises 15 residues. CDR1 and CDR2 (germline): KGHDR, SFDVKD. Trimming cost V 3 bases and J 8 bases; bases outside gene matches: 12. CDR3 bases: TGTGCCACCAGTGATCCGCGGGGGAATCGGAAGAAGCAGTACTTC. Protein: CATSDPRGNRKKQYF.

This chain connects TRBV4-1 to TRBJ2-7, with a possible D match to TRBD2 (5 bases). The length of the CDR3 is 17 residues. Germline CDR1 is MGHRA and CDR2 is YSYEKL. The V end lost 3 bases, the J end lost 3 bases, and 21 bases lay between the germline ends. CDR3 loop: CASSQPSDSSKLYEQYF. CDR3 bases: TGCGCCAGCAGCCAGCCCTCGGACTCATCCAAACTCTACGAGCAGTACTTC.

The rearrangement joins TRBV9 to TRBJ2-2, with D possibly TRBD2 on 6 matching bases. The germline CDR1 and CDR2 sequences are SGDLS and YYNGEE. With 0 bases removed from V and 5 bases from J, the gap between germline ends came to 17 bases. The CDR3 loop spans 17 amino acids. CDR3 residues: CASSVDWGGVMTGELFF. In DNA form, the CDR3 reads TGTGCCAGCAGCGTAGATTGGGGCGGGGTAATGACCGGGGAGCTGTTTTTT.

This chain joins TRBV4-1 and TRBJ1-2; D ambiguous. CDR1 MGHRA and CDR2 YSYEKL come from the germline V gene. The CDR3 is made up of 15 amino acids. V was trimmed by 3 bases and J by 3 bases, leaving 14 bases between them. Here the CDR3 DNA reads TGCGCCAGCAGCCATAGGGAGGGATTGGACTATGGCTACACCTTC. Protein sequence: CASSHREGLDYGYTF.

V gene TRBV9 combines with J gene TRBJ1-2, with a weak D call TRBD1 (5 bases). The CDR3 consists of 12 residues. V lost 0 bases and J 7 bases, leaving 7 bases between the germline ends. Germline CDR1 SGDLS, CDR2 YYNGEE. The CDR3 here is CASSVAGAGYTF. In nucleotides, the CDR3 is TGTGCCAGCAGCGTAGCTGGGGCTGGCTACACCTTC.

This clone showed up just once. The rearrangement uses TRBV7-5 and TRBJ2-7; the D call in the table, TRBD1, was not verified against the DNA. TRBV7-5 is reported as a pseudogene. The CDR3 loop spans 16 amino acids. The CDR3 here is CVRSLAADREPYEQYF. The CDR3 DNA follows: TGTGTCAGAAGCTTAGCTGCGGACAGGGAGCCCTACGAGCAGTACTTC.

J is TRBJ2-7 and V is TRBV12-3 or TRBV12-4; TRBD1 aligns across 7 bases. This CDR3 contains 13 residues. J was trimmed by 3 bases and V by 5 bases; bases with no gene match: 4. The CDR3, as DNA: TGTGCCAGCAGTACCGGGACAGTCTACGAGCAGTACTTC. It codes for CASSTGTVYEQYF.

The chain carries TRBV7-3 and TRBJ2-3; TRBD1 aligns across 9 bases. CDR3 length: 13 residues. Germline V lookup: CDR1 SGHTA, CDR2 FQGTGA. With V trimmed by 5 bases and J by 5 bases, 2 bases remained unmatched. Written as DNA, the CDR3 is TGTGCCAGCAGCCGGGACAGGGAAGATACGCAGTATTTT. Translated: CASSRDREDTQYF.

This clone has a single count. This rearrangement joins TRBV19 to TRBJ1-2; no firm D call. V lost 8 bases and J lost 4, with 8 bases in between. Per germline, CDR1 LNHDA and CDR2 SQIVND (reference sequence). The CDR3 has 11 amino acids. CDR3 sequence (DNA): TGTGCCAGTCAATCCCCCTATGGCTACACCTTC. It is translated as CASQSPYGYTF.

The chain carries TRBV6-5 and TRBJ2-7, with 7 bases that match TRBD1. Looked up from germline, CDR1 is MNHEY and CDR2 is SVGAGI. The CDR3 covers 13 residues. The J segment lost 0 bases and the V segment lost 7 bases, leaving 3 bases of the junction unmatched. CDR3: CASIGGFSYEQYF. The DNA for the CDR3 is TGTGCCAGCATAGGGGGCTTCTCCTACGAGCAGTACTTC.

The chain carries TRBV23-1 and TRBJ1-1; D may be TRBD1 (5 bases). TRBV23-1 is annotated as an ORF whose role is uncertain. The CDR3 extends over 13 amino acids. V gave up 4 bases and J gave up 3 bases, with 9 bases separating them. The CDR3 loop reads CASSPWDYTEAFF. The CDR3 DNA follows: TGCGCCAGCAGTCCCTGGGACTACACTGAAGCTTTCTTT.

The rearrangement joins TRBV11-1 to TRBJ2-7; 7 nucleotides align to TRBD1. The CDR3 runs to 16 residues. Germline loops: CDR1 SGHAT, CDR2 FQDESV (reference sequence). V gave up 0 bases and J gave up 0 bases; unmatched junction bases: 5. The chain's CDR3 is CASSLARGQPSYEQYF. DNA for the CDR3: TGTGCCAGCAGCTTAGCCCGGGGACAGCCCTCCTACGAGCAGTACTTC.

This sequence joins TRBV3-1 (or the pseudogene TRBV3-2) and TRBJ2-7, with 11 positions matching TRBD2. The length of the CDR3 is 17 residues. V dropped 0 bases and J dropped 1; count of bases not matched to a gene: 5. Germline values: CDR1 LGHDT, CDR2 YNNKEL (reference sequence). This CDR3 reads CASSQDSLAGDSYEQYF. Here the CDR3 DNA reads TGTGCCAGCAGCCAAGATTCACTAGCGGGGGATTCCTACGAGCAGTACTTC.

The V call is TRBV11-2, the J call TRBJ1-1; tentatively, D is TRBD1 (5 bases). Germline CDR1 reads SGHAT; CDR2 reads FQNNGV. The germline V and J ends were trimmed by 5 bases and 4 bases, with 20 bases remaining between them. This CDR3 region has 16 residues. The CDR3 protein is CASSPIQRDWSTEAFF. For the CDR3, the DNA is TGTGCCAGCAGCCCCATCCAAAGGGACTGGAGCACTGAAGCTTTCTTT. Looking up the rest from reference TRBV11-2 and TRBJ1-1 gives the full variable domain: EAGVAQSPRYKIIEKRQSVAFWCNPISGHATLYWYQQILGQGPKLLIQFQNNGVVDDSQLPKDRFSAERLKGVDSTLKIQPAKLEDSAVYLCASSPIQRDWSTEAFFGQGTRLTVV.

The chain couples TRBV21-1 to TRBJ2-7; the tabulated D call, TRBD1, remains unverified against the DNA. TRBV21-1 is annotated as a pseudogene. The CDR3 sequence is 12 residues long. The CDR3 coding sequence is TGTGCCAGCAGACGACACACCTACGAGCAGTACTTC. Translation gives CASRRHTYEQYF.

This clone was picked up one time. The CDR3 bases are TGCGCCAGCAGCTTCGGGACAGATTATTACGAGCAGTACTTC. Residues: CASSFGTDYYEQYF. J is TRBJ2-7 and V is TRBV5-1; 7 bases map to TRBD1. V gave up 2 bases and J gave up 4 bases; unmatched junction bases: 6. This CDR3 spans 14 amino acids. Germline CDR1 SGHRS, CDR2 YFSETQ.